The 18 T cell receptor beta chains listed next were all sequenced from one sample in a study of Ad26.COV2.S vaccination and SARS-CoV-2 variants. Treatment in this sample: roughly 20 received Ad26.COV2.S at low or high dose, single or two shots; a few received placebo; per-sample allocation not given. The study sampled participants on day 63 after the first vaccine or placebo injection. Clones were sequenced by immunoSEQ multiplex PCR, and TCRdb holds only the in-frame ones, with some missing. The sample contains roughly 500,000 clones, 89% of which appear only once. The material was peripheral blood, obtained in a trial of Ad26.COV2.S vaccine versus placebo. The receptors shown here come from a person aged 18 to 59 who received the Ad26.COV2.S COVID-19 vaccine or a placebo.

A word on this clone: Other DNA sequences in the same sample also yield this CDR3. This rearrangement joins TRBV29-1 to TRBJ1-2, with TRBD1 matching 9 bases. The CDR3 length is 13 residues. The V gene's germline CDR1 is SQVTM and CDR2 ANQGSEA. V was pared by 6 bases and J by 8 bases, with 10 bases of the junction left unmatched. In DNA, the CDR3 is TGCAGCGTCGAACCGGGACAGGGAAACGGCTACACCTTC. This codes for CSVEPGQGNGYTF. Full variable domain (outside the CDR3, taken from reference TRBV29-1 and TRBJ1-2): SAVISQKPSRDICQRGTSLTIQCQVDSQVTMMFWYRQQPGQSLTLIATANQGSEATYESGFVIDKFPISRPNLTFSTLTVSNMSPEDSSIYLCSVEPGQGNGYTFGSGTRLTVV.

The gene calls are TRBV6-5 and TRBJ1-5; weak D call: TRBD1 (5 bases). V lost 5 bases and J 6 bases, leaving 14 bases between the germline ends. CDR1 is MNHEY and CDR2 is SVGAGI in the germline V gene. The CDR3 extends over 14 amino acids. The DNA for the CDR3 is TGTGCCAGCAGTCCAGGGAAAAGGGTTCAGCCCCAGCATTTT. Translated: CASSPGKRVQPQHF.

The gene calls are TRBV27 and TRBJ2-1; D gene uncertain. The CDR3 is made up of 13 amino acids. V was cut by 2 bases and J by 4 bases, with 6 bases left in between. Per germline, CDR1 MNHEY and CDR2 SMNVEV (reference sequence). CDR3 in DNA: TGTGCCAGCAGTTTACAAGAGTACAATGAGCAGTTCTTC. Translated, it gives CASSLQEYNEQFF.

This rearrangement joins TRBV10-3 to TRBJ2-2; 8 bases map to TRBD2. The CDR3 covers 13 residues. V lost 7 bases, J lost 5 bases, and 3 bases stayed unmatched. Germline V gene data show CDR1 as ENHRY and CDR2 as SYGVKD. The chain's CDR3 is CAIKASGTGELFF. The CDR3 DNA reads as TGTGCCATCAAAGCTAGCGGGACCGGGGAGCTGTTTTTT.

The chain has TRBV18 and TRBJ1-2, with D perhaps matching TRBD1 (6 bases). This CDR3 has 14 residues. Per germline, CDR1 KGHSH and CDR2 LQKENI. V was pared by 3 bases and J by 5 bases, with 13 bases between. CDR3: CASSPYRTEYGYTF. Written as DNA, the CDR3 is TGTGCCAGCTCACCTTATCGGACAGAATATGGCTACACCTTC.

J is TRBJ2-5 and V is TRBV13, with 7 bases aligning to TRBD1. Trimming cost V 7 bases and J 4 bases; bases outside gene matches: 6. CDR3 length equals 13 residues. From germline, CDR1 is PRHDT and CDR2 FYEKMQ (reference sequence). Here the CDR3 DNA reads TGTGCCAGCACTCCCAGGGGGAGAGAGACCCAGTACTTC. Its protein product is CASTPRGRETQYF.

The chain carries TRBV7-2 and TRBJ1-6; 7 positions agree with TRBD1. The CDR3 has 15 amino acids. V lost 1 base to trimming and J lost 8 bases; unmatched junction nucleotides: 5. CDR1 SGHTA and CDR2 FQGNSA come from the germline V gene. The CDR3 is CASSLGGGGYSPLHF. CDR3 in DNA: TGTGCCAGCAGCTTAGGAGGGGGCGGTTATTCACCCCTCCACTTT.

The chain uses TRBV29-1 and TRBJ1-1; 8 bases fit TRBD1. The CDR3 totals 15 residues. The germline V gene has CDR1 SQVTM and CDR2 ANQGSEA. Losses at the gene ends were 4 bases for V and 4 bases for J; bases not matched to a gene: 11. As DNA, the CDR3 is TGCAGCGTTGGGGCGCGACAGGGGTCCGCCACTGAAGCTTTCTTT. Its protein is CSVGARQGSATEAFF.

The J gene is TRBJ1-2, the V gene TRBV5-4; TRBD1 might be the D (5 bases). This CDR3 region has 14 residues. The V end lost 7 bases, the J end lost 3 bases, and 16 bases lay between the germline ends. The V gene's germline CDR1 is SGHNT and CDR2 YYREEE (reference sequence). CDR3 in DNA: TGTGCCAGCCTCCAGGGCCCAACGGACTATGGCTACACCTTC. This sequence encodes CASLQGPTDYGYTF.

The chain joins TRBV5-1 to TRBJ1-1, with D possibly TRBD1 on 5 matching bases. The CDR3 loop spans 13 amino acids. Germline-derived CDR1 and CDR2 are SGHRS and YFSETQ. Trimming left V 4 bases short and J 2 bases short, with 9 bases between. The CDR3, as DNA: TGCGCCAGCAGCCATGACAGAAACACTGAAGCTTTCTTT. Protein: CASSHDRNTEAFF.

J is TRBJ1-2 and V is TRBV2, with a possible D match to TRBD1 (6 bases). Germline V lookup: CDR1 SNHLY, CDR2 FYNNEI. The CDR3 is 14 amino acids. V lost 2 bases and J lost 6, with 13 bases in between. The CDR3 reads CASSEFGGVDGYTF. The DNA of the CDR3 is TGTGCCAGCAGTGAATTTGGGGGCGTGGATGGCTACACCTTC.

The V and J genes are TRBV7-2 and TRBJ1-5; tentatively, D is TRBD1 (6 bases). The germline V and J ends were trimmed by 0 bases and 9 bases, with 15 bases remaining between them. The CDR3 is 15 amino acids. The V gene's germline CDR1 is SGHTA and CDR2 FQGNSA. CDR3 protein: CASSLALGGLRPQHF. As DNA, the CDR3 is TGTGCCAGCAGCTTAGCCCTCGGGGGCCTTAGGCCCCAGCATTTT.

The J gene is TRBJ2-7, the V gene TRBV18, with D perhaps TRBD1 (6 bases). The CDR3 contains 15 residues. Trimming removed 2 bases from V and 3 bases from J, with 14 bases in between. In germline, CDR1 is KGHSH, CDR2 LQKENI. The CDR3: CASSPRSDRYYEQYF. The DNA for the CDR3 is TGTGCCAGCTCACCAAGGAGCGACAGGTACTACGAGCAGTACTTC.

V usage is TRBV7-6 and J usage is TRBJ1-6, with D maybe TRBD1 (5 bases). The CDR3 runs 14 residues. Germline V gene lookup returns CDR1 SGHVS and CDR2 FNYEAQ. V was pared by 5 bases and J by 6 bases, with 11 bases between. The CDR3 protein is CASSQTDTNSPLHF. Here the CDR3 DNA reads TGTGCCAGCAGCCAGACAGATACTAATTCACCCCTCCACTTT.

The chain's CDR3 is CASSSGTSFPDTQYF. The CDR3, as DNA: TGTGCCAGCAGCTCCGGGACTAGCTTCCCAGATACGCAGTATTTT. This sequence joins TRBV11-3 and TRBJ2-3, with 9 bases that match TRBD2. The CDR3 extends over 15 amino acids. Trimming cost V 4 bases and J 4 bases; bases outside gene matches: 6. Germline-derived CDR1 and CDR2 are SGHNT and YENEEA.

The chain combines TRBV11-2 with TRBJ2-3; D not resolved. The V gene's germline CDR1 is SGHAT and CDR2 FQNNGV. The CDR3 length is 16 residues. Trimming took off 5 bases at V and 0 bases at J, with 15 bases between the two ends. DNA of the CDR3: TGTGCCAGCAGCCCCCGATGGACGGCTAGCACAGATACGCAGTATTTT. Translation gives CASSPRWTASTDTQYF.

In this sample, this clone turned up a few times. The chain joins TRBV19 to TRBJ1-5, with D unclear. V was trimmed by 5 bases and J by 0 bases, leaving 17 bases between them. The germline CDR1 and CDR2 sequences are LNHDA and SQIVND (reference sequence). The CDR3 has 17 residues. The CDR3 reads CASSFRVQDHSNQPQHF. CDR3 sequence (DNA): TGTGCCAGTAGTTTTAGGGTTCAAGACCATAGCAATCAGCCCCAGCATTTT.

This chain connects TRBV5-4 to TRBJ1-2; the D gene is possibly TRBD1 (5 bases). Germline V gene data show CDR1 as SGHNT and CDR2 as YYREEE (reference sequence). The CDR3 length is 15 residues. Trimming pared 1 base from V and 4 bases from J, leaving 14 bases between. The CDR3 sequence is CASSLIGALGYGYTF. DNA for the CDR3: TGTGCCAGCAGCTTGATCGGGGCGTTAGGCTATGGCTACACCTTC.